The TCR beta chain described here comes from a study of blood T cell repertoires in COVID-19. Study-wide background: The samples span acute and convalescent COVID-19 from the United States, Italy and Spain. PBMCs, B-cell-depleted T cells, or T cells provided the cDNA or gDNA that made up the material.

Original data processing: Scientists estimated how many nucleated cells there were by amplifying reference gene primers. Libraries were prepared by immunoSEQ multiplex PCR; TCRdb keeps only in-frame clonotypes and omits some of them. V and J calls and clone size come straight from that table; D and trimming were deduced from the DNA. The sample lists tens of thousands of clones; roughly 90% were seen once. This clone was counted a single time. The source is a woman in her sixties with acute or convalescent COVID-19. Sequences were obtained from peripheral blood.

The CDR3 protein is CASSVSLAGGPKTQYF. CDR3 sequence (DNA): TGTGCCAGCAGCGTTTCACTAGCGGGAGGGCCAAAGACCCAGTACTTC. The chain carries TRBV9 and TRBJ2-5, with 13 bases that match TRBD2. CDR3 size: 16 residues. V shed 2 bases and J 6 bases; nucleotides not matched to a gene: 7. CDR1 SGDLS and CDR2 YYNGEE come from the germline V gene.